These T cell receptor beta chains were read from a single sample in a study of blood T cell repertoires in COVID-19. Generated by immunoSEQ multiplex PCR, the TCRdb table keeps only in-frame clones and is missing some. This sample has 140,000 to 150,000 clones; about nine tenths occur once, and the top ten carry around 4.2%. Sequencing input: PBMCs or T cells enriched from blood (not recorded which). The receptors were sampled from a man aged 45-65 years who had recovered from COVID-19. Both conserved end residues are trimmed from each CDR3.

TRBV4-2,TRBJ1-3,ASSQDPYRGYLSGNTIY
TRBV7-6,TRBJ2-2,ASSLRLLQDRGSSGELF
TRBV3-1/TRBV3-2,TRBJ1-6,ASSQDWAGVRDSPLH
TRBV6-1,TRBJ1-5,ASSEPPFGQPQH
TRBV7-2,TRBJ1-4,ASSLGKAGRTNEKLF
TRBV5-1,TRBJ2-4,ASSRGQGKDIQY
TRBV7-2,TRBJ1-3,ASSLAISGNTIY
TRBV21-1,TRBJ1-1,ASSKIRQGDTEAF
TRBV7-3,TRBJ2-2,ASSLLTSGAGELF
TRBV9,TRBJ2-1,ASSQGQYNEQF
TRBV7-9,TRBJ1-2,AIQDRVPIGYT
TRBV28,TRBJ2-3,ASRAGLAGGTHKVDTQY
TRBV9,TRBJ2-1,ASSPRLAGANEQF
TRBV19,TRBJ1-2,ASSIERQGLDGYT
TRBV29-1,TRBJ1-1,SVFQGAYTEAF
TRBV7-6,TRBJ2-5,ASSLGAWETQY
TRBV19,TRBJ2-1,ASRVEPSSYNEQF
TRBV6-5,TRBJ1-3,ASRKGVSGNTIY
TRBV5-4,TRBJ2-5,ASSLSGGDEETQY
TRBV9,TRBJ2-3,ASSVAPPGQGTDTQY
TRBV19,TRBJ2-3,ASSMNLASDTQY
TRBV3-1/TRBV3-2,TRBJ2-7,ASSRLLGGLPYEQY
TRBV11-2,TRBJ1-1,ASSLDREGRQGPEAF
TRBV15,TRBJ2-5,ATNAVQSSYQETQY
TRBV18,TRBJ1-2,ASSAPGTGDGYT
TRBV30,TRBJ2-7,AWTRVGLYEQY
TRBV28,TRBJ1-6,ASRLTSVQGLLH
TRBV9,TRBJ2-3,ASSLRGLRTDTQY
TRBV28,TRBJ1-1,ASSLPQGARGAF
TRBV7-2,TRBJ1-2,ASRTGQGTYGYT
TRBV6-6,TRBJ2-3,ASTGGGDTQY
TRBV18,TRBJ2-7,ASSKTGSSYEQY
TRBV5-1,TRBJ2-1,ASSPFRLEFHEQF
TRBV28,TRBJ1-1,ASSLVGELNTEAF
TRBV6-1,TRBJ1-2,ASSEWGRANFYGYT
TRBV5-1,TRBJ1-4,ASSRKSTGNEKLF
TRBV2,TRBJ2-3,ASSGRTIYTQY